This T cell receptor beta chain was identified during a study of blood T cell repertoires in COVID-19. Background on the study: COVID-19 samples, acute and convalescent, were from the United States, Italy and Spain.

Seattle patients were enrolled during active infection and followed longitudinally. Assay: immunoSEQ multiplex PCR; the TCRdb copy retains only in-frame clones and omits some. The profile shows approximately 170,000 clones, approximately 86% of them singletons. The V and J ends lost 3 bases and 6 bases, in that order; junction bases with no gene match: 14. Germline values: CDR1 SGHDT, CDR2 YYEEEE. This CDR3 is built from 17 residues. Sequences were obtained from peripheral blood. This clonotype was obtained from a man older than 75 with COVID-19, enrolled during active disease. The rearrangement joins TRBV5-6 to TRBJ1-2; 10 bases align to TRBD1. The DNA for the CDR3 is TGTGCCAGCAGCTACCGCTCAGTAGGGGACAGGGGAAATGGCTACACCTTC. Translated: CASSYRSVGDRGNGYTF.